This record covers a single T cell receptor (beta chain). Trimming shortened V by 1 base and J by 5 bases, and 16 bases separated the two germline ends. The CDR3 has 15 residues. Germline loops: CDR1 GTSNPN, CDR2 SVGIG (reference sequence). This sample was included in a study of cytotoxic CD8 clonotypes in ibrutinib-treated CLL. Overall study context: The group held roughly ten relapsed/refractory and around 14 treatment-naive patients, with some 17 IGHV unmutated.

The data were produced by immunoSEQ multiplex PCR, yet TCRdb's version contains in-frame clones alone and is incomplete. The sample has about 310,000 clones, 70% to 80% seen once. The J gene is TRBJ2-3, the V gene TRBV30; maybe TRBD2 (6 bases). The sample consisted of PBMCs, taken before ibrutinib treatment. The source of this sequence is a human donor with chronic lymphocytic leukemia. The CDR3 here is CAWSESLALGDTQYF. Written as DNA, the CDR3 is TGTGCCTGGAGTGAGTCCCTAGCGCTAGGAGATACGCAGTATTTT.